The 18 T cell receptor beta chains listed next were all sequenced from one sample in a study of blood T cells in healthy people across ages. Through a sample-barcoded 5' primer and a J-beta primer mix, a second PCR was run for roughly 6 to 11 cycles. TCRdb redid the calling of the 5' RACE reads with MiXCR, one entry per CDR3 protein. The sample holds over 1,500,000 distinct CDR3 sequences; approximately 50% are singletons and the top ten take 2.1%. The specimen was blood. The receptor source for this set is a woman aged 40-49 years in good health.

The chain links TRBV6-2 or TRBV6-3 to TRBJ2-3, with TRBD2 matching over 12 bases. Germline values: CDR1 MNHEY, CDR2 SVGEGT. V dropped 2 bases and J dropped 4; count of bases not matched to a gene: 7. This CDR3 has 17 residues. The CDR3 DNA is TGTGCCAGCAGTTACCTTCTAGCGGGGGGGTTCCCAGATACGCAGTATTTT. It encodes CASSYLLAGGFPDTQYF.

This clonotype appeared a few times. The chain couples TRBV15 to TRBJ2-7, with D maybe TRBD2 (6 bases). Germline V gene data show CDR1 as LNHNV and CDR2 as YYDKDF (reference sequence). The CDR3 is made up of 15 amino acids. Trimming took 0 bases from V and 4 from J, leaving 13 bases between them. The CDR3 coding sequence is TGTGCCACCAGCAGAGATCCAGGGACTGGGTACGAGCAGTACTTC. Protein sequence: CATSRDPGTGYEQYF.

This chain links TRBV9 with TRBJ2-3; unclear D gene. The germline V and J ends were trimmed by 0 bases and 10 bases, with 9 bases remaining between them. Germline values: CDR1 SGDLS, CDR2 YYNGEE. The CDR3 contains 12 residues. CDR3 DNA: TGTGCCAGCAGCGTAGAGGTAGGACCGCAGTATTTT. This translates into CASSVEVGPQYF.

The chain recombines TRBV7-2 with TRBJ2-3, with a weak D call TRBD2 (5 bases). The CDR3 spans 12 residues. V gave up 5 bases and J gave up 10 bases, with 13 bases separating them. Germline CDR1 reads SGHTA; CDR2 reads FQGNSA. The chain's CDR3 is CASSQDGISQYF. CDR3 nucleotides: TGTGCCAGCAGCCAGGACGGGATCTCGCAGTATTTT.

The chain has TRBV7-9 and TRBJ2-1; D perhaps matches TRBD2 (7 bases). Germline-derived CDR1 and CDR2 are SEHNR and FQNEAQ (reference sequence). Trimming left V 5 bases short and J 6 bases short, with 20 bases between. This CDR3 comprises 16 residues. The CDR3 region has the DNA TGTGCCAGCAGCCTAGGGTCGGGGGGCCCCTCCAATGAGCAGTTCTTC. Translating gives CASSLGSGGPSNEQFF.

The chain couples TRBV7-2 to TRBJ1-3; D perhaps matches TRBD1 (5 bases). Germline V gene sequence: CDR1 SGHTA, CDR2 FQGNSA. CDR3 length equals 15 residues. V was shortened by 5 bases and J by 6 bases, with 17 bases between the two germline ends. The CDR3 here is CASSLGFSGLNTIYF. The CDR3 DNA follows: TGTGCCAGCAGCCTAGGGTTTTCAGGGTTAAACACCATATATTTT.

The chain carries TRBV12-3 or TRBV12-4 and TRBJ2-1; 7 bases fit TRBD2. The CDR3 consists of 12 residues. Trimming cost V 6 bases and J 10 bases; bases outside gene matches: 6. For the CDR3, the DNA is TGTGCCAGCAGGCCAACTAGCGACGAGCAGTTCTTC. This codes for CASRPTSDEQFF.

The rearrangement uses TRBV27 and TRBJ2-5; TRBD1 matches at 7 bases. Per the germline V gene, CDR1 is MNHEY and CDR2 is SMNVEV (reference sequence). The CDR3 is made up of 16 amino acids. Trimming took 3 bases from V and 1 from J; bases not matched to a gene: 8. The CDR3 spells CASSFTTGVSQETQYF. CDR3 DNA sequence: TGTGCCAGCAGTTTCACCACAGGGGTGAGCCAAGAGACCCAGTACTTC.

The chain combines TRBV28 with TRBJ1-1, with 7 positions matching TRBD1. J gave up 3 bases and V 5 bases, and 9 bases lay outside the gene matches. The germline gives CDR1 MDHEN, CDR2 SYDVKM. The CDR3 has 15 residues. The CDR3 is CASSGQDRPYTEAFF. In DNA form, the CDR3 reads TGTGCCAGCAGTGGCCAGGACAGGCCGTACACTGAAGCTTTCTTT.

The chain joins TRBV13 to TRBJ2-5; no definite D call. The J call may not be correct, given that the DNA end is closer to TRBJ2-7. Germline V CDR1 and CDR2: PRHDT, FYEKMQ (reference sequence). CDR3 size: 13 residues. The CDR3 sequence is CASSLGSALEQYF. CDR3 nucleotides: TGTGCCAGCAGCTTAGGGTCTGCCCTCGAGCAGTACTTC.

This clonotype has only one observation. No DNA is shown, since the ends of the CDR3 on it are uncertain; the CDR3 is the one TCRdb lists. CDR3 in amino acids: CASSSSELPSTDTQYF. The chain uses TRBV28 and TRBJ2-3. Germline CDR1 and CDR2: MDHEN and SYDVKM. Counting both end residues, the CDR3 totals 16 amino acids.

The V and J genes are TRBV20-1 and TRBJ2-7; no reliable D call. V lost 0 bases and J lost 2, with 11 bases in between. Germline CDR1 and CDR2: DFQATT and SNEGSKA (reference sequence). The CDR3 is 14 residues long. CDR3 region: CSARDLVDPYEQYF. Written as DNA, the CDR3 is TGCAGTGCTAGAGATCTCGTGGACCCCTACGAGCAGTACTTC.

J is TRBJ2-4 and V is TRBV20-1; D may be TRBD1 (5 bases). The DNA matches TRBJ2-7 better at its end, which makes the J call doubtful. The CDR3 runs to 15 residues. Germline CDR1 and CDR2: DFQATT and SNEGSKA (reference sequence). The CDR3 DNA sequence: TGCAGTGCTAGGGCTTCGACAGACCCATTCTACGAGCAGTACTTC. It yields the protein CSARASTDPFYEQYF.

This clonotype has more than one count but fewer than ten. The chain recombines TRBV3-1 with TRBJ2-1, with D unresolved. Trimming took 0 bases from V and 0 from J, leaving 9 bases between them. In germline, CDR1 is LGHDT, CDR2 YNNKEL (reference sequence). The CDR3 totals 16 residues. This chain's CDR3 is CASSQEFDGSYNEQFF. CDR3 sequence (DNA): TGTGCCAGCAGCCAAGAATTCGATGGCTCCTACAATGAGCAGTTCTTC.

This chain connects TRBV2 to TRBJ2-1; maybe TRBD1 (7 bases). V was clipped by 8 bases and J by 3 bases, with 14 bases between them. The CDR3 totals 14 residues. The germline CDR1 and CDR2 sequences are SNHLY and FYNNEI. The CDR3 loop reads CASLEGANYNEQFF. The CDR3 nucleotides read TGTGCCAGCCTGGAGGGGGCTAACTACAATGAGCAGTTCTTC.

The V gene is TRBV27, the J gene TRBJ2-5, with 11 bases aligning to TRBD2. The V gene end was trimmed by 6 bases and the J gene end by 2 bases; junction bases not matched to a gene: 11. The germline V gene has CDR1 MNHEY and CDR2 SMNVEV (reference sequence). The CDR3 is 17 residues long. The CDR3 coding sequence is TGTGCCAGCAGCAGCATTCAACTAGCGGGGGTACAAGAGACCCAGTACTTC. Translated: CASSSIQLAGVQETQYF.

J is TRBJ2-4 and V is TRBV6-2 or TRBV6-3; 7 positions agree with TRBD1. Judging by the DNA end, TRBJ2-7 fits better; the J call may be wrong. CDR1 and CDR2 (germline): MNHEY, SVGEGT. The CDR3 has 12 amino acids. CDR3 DNA sequence: TGTGCCACCCGGGACAGCCACTACGAGCAGTACTTC. This translates into CATRDSHYEQYF.

The gene calls are TRBV28 and TRBJ2-3, with 9 positions matching TRBD2. The J segment lost 0 bases and the V segment lost 4 bases, leaving 11 bases of the junction unmatched. CDR1 is MDHEN and CDR2 is SYDVKM in the germline V gene. The CDR3 covers 18 residues. This CDR3 reads CASSSQGLAVYSTDTQYF. CDR3 nucleotide sequence: TGTGCCAGCAGTTCCCAGGGACTAGCAGTCTATAGCACAGATACGCAGTATTTT.